The 21 T cell receptor beta chains reported below all come from one sample, sequenced in a study of shared clonotypes between healthy human individuals. Clones were sequenced by immunoSEQ multiplex PCR, and TCRdb holds only the in-frame ones, with some missing. This sample carries around 500,000 clones, approximately 80% of them seen once, and the ten largest clones take more than 10%. Sequencing was performed on PBMCs. These receptors all stem from a woman in her thirties or forties in good health. Some clones in this sample may be carry-over from other donors' samples.

The gene calls are TRBV19 and TRBJ2-7, with 10 bases identical to TRBD2. Germline V CDR1 and CDR2: LNHDA, SQIVND (reference sequence). The CDR3 contains 15 residues. V trimming: 5 bases; J trimming: 3 bases; junction bases outside the gene matches: 7. The DNA of the CDR3 is TGTGCCAGTAGTGTACCCGGGACTAGCGACTACGAGCAGTACTTC. This gives the protein CASSVPGTSDYEQYF.

V and J are TRBV19 and TRBJ2-7, with 7 bases aligning to TRBD2. The V gene's germline CDR1 is LNHDA and CDR2 SQIVND (reference sequence). Trimming at V came to 5 bases and at J to 2 bases, leaving 9 bases not matched to a gene. The CDR3 consists of 15 residues. The DNA of the CDR3 is TGTGCCAGTAGTCTCCGGGGTAGCGGGCCCTACGAGCAGTACTTC. Translating it yields CASSLRGSGPYEQYF.

The rearrangement links TRBV25-1 to TRBJ1-5, with 7 bases that match TRBD1. V dropped 9 bases and J dropped 5; count of bases not matched to a gene: 16. Germline CDR1 is MGHDK and CDR2 is SYGVNS. This CDR3 has 16 amino acids. In DNA form, the CDR3 reads TGTGCCAGTTCTCCGGGTAGGGGGCGAACGGATCAGCCCCAGCATTTT. It yields the protein CASSPGRGRTDQPQHF.

This chain connects TRBV18 to TRBJ2-5; D is possibly TRBD2 (6 bases). CDR1 KGHSH and CDR2 LQKENI come from the germline V gene. This CDR3 is 14 amino acids long. V lost 5 bases, J lost 5 bases, and 15 bases lay in between. The chain's CDR3 is CASSRAEGRETQYF. In DNA form, the CDR3 reads TGTGCCAGCTCAAGAGCGGAGGGGAGGGAGACCCAGTACTTC.

The chain combines TRBV28 with TRBJ2-3; no definite D call. The CDR3 contains 13 residues. Germline assignment: CDR1 MDHEN and CDR2 SYDVKM. Trimming removed 1 base at V and 2 bases at J, with 4 bases between. DNA of the CDR3: TGTGCCAGCAGTTTATTTTTCACAGATACGCAGTATTTT. This sequence encodes CASSLFFTDTQYF. The full variable domain, completed using reference TRBV28 and TRBJ2-3, is DVKVTQSSRYLVKRTGEKVFLECVQDMDHENMFWYRQDPGLGLRLIYFSYDVKMKEKGDIPEGYSVSREKKERFSLILESASTNQTSMYLCASSLFFTDTQYFGPGTRLTVL.

V usage is TRBV6-8 and J usage is TRBJ1-5; 8 nucleotides line up with TRBD1. Germline V gives CDR1 MNHGY, CDR2 SAAAGT. This CDR3 has 13 residues. The trim removed 11 bases at V and 6 bases at J, leaving 9 bases unmatched. This CDR3 is CASATGVFQPQHF. DNA for the CDR3: TGTGCCTCGGCGACAGGGGTTTTTCAGCCCCAGCATTTT.

V usage is TRBV28 and J usage is TRBJ2-3; 13 bases match TRBD2. This CDR3 is 16 amino acids long. Germline assignment: CDR1 MDHEN and CDR2 SYDVKM. J was trimmed by 4 bases and V by 4 bases; bases with no gene match: 5. This chain's CDR3 is CASSWTTSGRPDTQYF. The CDR3 bases are TGTGCCAGCAGTTGGACGACTAGCGGGAGGCCAGATACGCAGTATTTT.

CDR3 sequence: CASSLEGQAAQPQHF. DNA of the CDR3: TGCGCCAGCAGCTTGGAGGGACAGGCAGCTCAGCCCCAGCATTTT. This chain connects TRBV5-1 to TRBJ1-5, with 8 bases identical to TRBD1. The CDR3 extends over 15 amino acids. Germline V lookup: CDR1 SGHRS, CDR2 YFSETQ. The trim removed 0 bases at V and 6 bases at J, leaving 5 bases unmatched.

J is TRBJ2-7 and V is TRBV4-1; no clear D. Trimming stripped 4 bases from V and 2 bases from J, with 12 bases between. From germline, CDR1 is MGHRA and CDR2 YSYEKL. This CDR3 has 14 amino acids. CDR3 nucleotides: TGCGCCAGCAGCCGAAGGGAAACTACCTACGAGCAGTACTTC. It is translated as CASSRRETTYEQYF.

This clone showed up just once. This chain uses TRBV7-9 with TRBJ2-2; 7 nucleotides agree with TRBD2. V lost 0 bases to trimming and J lost 7 bases; unmatched junction nucleotides: 2. Germline V gene data show CDR1 as SEHNR and CDR2 as FQNEAQ (reference sequence). The CDR3 spans 14 residues. CDR3 amino acids: CASSLAASGGELFF. The DNA of the CDR3 is TGTGCCAGCAGCTTAGCGGCTAGCGGCGGGGAGCTGTTTTTT.

This chain joins TRBV18 and TRBJ2-5; possible D gene TRBD1, 5 bases. Germline V CDR1 and CDR2: KGHSH, LQKENI. Trimming left V 2 bases short and J 2 bases short, with 9 bases between. The CDR3 loop spans 14 amino acids. The CDR3 coding sequence is TGTGCCAGCTCACCAAGTCAGGGTCAAGAGACCCAGTACTTC. Protein sequence: CASSPSQGQETQYF.

This clone occurred a few times. This chain uses TRBV7-6 with TRBJ2-7, with 9 bases aligning to TRBD1. There are 14 residues in the CDR3. Per germline, CDR1 SGHVS and CDR2 FNYEAQ. After removal of 5 bases from V and 2 bases from J, the junction contained 4 bases not matched to a gene. The CDR3 here is CASSPGQGTYEQYF. In nucleotides, the CDR3 is TGTGCCAGCAGCCCGGGACAGGGAACCTACGAGCAGTACTTC.

The chain recombines TRBV10-3 with TRBJ2-4; 13 nucleotides match TRBD2. Germline V gene lookup returns CDR1 ENHRY and CDR2 SYGVKD. This CDR3 spans 17 amino acids. The junction had 9 bases not matched to a gene; V was cut back by 2 bases and J by 8 bases. DNA for the CDR3: TGTGCCATCAGTGAGGGGACTAGCGGGGTCACCCTGGACATTCAGTACTTC. Protein: CAISEGTSGVTLDIQYF.

CDR3 coding DNA: TGTGCCAGCAGCACCGACCGACAGGGGATCTGGGATGAGCAGTTCTTC. Translated: CASSTDRQGIWDEQFF. V gene TRBV7-8 combines with J gene TRBJ2-1, with 8 bases fitting TRBD1. Germline CDR1 reads SGHVS; CDR2 reads FQNEAQ. The CDR3 is 16 amino acids. V trimming: 5 bases; J trimming: 8 bases; junction bases outside the gene matches: 14.

The chain couples TRBV4-3 to TRBJ2-1; 10 bases fit TRBD2. The CDR3 is 13 amino acids. V trimming: 1 base; J trimming: 9 bases; junction bases outside the gene matches: 0. The germline V gene encodes CDR1 LGHNA and CDR2 YSLEER. CDR3 sequence: CASSQGTSGEQFF. CDR3 sequence (DNA): TGCGCCAGCAGCCAAGGGACTAGCGGTGAGCAGTTCTTC.

The V and J genes are TRBV14 and TRBJ2-7; 11 bases are a match to TRBD2. J lost 1 base, V lost 4 bases, and 0 bases had no gene match. Germline assignment: CDR1 SGHDN and CDR2 FVKESK. The CDR3 has 14 amino acids. CDR3 DNA: TGTGCCAGCAGCCGACTAGCGGGATCCTACGAGCAGTACTTC. This sequence encodes CASSRLAGSYEQYF.

The chain joins TRBV18 to TRBJ2-7; 10 bases map to TRBD1. CDR3 size: 14 residues. With V trimmed by 7 bases and J by 5 bases, 8 bases remained unmatched. Germline CDR1 and CDR2: KGHSH and LQKENI. The CDR3 region has the DNA TGTGCCAGCTTACGAACGACAGGGGGCAACGAGCAGTACTTC. This codes for CASLRTTGGNEQYF. Variable domain in full (rest from reference TRBV18 and TRBJ2-7): NAGVMQNPRHLVRRRGQEARLRCSPMKGHSHVYWYRQLPEEGLKFMVYLQKENIIDESGMPKERFSAEFPKEGPSILRIQQVVRGDSAAYFCASLRTTGGNEQYFGPGTRLTVT.

V gene TRBV4-2 combines with J gene TRBJ2-1; 12 bases line up with TRBD2. The germline CDR1 and CDR2 sequences are LGHNA and YNFKEQ. The ends lost 1 base at V and 8 bases at J; junction bases unmatched: 6. The length of the CDR3 is 16 residues. The CDR3 nucleotides read TGTGCCAGCAGCCAAGGTGGACTAGCGGGAAAATATGAGCAGTTCTTC. Translated, it gives CASSQGGLAGKYEQFF.

Here the CDR3 DNA reads TGTGCCAGCAGCTTGTCAAGGGTTGGAGAAAAACTGTTTTTT. This gives the protein CASSLSRVGEKLFF. The rearrangement links TRBV7-9 to TRBJ1-4; D unresolved. Germline V gene data show CDR1 as SEHNR and CDR2 as FQNEAQ (reference sequence). Trimming cost V 3 bases and J 8 bases, with 13 bases left between them. This CDR3 has 14 amino acids.

The gene calls are TRBV13 and TRBJ2-5, with D possibly being TRBD1 (5 bases). The CDR3 has 16 residues. V lost 5 bases, J lost 0 bases, and 16 bases lay in between. Germline V gene lookup returns CDR1 PRHDT and CDR2 FYEKMQ (reference sequence). This CDR3 is CASSVWQGLNQETQYF. In DNA form, the CDR3 reads TGTGCCAGCAGCGTTTGGCAGGGTCTTAACCAAGAGACCCAGTACTTC.

This chain links TRBV11-3 with TRBJ2-3; D is tentatively TRBD1 or TRBD2 (5 bases each). Trimming took off 5 bases at V and 4 bases at J, with 13 bases between the two ends. The CDR3 length is 14 residues. CDR1 SGHNT and CDR2 YENEEA come from the germline V gene. The CDR3 bases are TGTGCCAGCAGCCTGGGGACGTGGGCAGATACGCAGTATTTT. This sequence encodes CASSLGTWADTQYF.